A single sample is the source of the 10 T cell receptor beta chains below, sequenced in a study of blood T cells in healthy people across ages. The use of a sample-barcoded 5' primer and a J-beta primer mix characterized a second PCR of roughly 7 to 11 cycles. A single record per CDR3 protein comes from TCRdb applying MiXCR to the 5' RACE reads. Among hundreds of thousands of distinct CDR3 sequences listed, about 53% were seen once. Sequencing was performed on blood. The receptors come from a man aged 60 to 75 in good health.

The J gene is TRBJ1-2, the V gene TRBV12-3 or TRBV12-4, with a possible D match to TRBD1 (5 bases). The V and J ends lost 4 bases and 3 bases respectively, with 12 bases between them. The CDR3 sequence is 14 residues long. CDR3 sequence reads: CASSWRGDDYGYTF. The CDR3 DNA follows: TGTGCCAGCAGTTGGAGGGGAGATGACTATGGCTACACCTTC.

This chain uses TRBV2 with TRBJ2-1, with 7 bases that match TRBD1. Germline trimming cut 8 bases from V and 7 bases from J; bases unmatched to any gene: 5. Germline CDR1 is SNHLY and CDR2 is FYNNEI. The CDR3 covers 12 residues. The CDR3 reads CASATGWNEQFF. The DNA of the CDR3 is TGTGCCAGCGCGACAGGGTGGAATGAGCAGTTCTTC.

This clonotype has a handful of counts. The rearrangement links TRBV20-1 to TRBJ2-3, with unresolved D. CDR1 DFQATT and CDR2 SNEGSKA come from the germline V gene (reference sequence). Trimming cost V 3 bases and J 4 bases, with 17 bases left between them. The CDR3 contains 15 residues. The CDR3 is CSAREPLGWADTQYF. In DNA, the CDR3 is TGCAGTGCTAGGGAGCCCCTAGGGTGGGCAGATACGCAGTATTTT.

This rearrangement joins TRBV10-3 to TRBJ1-1; D is ambiguous. V was clipped by 4 bases and J by 1 base, with 7 bases between them. Germline V gene sequence: CDR1 ENHRY, CDR2 SYGVKD. The CDR3 is 13 amino acids. The chain's CDR3 is CAISGSGNTEAFF. The DNA for the CDR3 is TGTGCCATCAGTGGTAGCGGGAACACTGAAGCTTTCTTT.

Comment on this clonotype: One end of the junction is discordant with germline, which a read error may explain. The gene calls are TRBV29-1 and TRBJ1-1, with D tentatively TRBD1 (5 bases). CDR1 is SQVTM, CDR2 ANQGSEA, per germline. CDR3 length: 12 amino acids. The CDR3 is CSAAGGNTAAFF. CDR3 nucleotide sequence: TGCAGCGCCGCGGGGGGAAACACTGCAGCTTTCTTT.

The CDR3 loop is CASSYSGPNSDTQYF. In nucleotides, the CDR3 is TGTGCCAGCAGTTACTCGGGACCCAACAGTGATACGCAGTATTTT. The chain recombines TRBV6-5 with TRBJ2-3; D assignment may be TRBD1 or TRBD2 (5 bases each). V lost 0 bases, J lost 6 bases, and 13 bases lay in between. Germline lookup yields CDR1 MNHEY and CDR2 SVGAGI. This CDR3 comprises 15 residues.

The chain is built from TRBV7-2 and TRBJ2-7, with a weak D call TRBD2 (6 bases). Trimming shortened V by 1 base and J by 2 bases, and 15 bases separated the two germline ends. The CDR3 runs to 16 residues. Germline lookup yields CDR1 SGHTA and CDR2 FQGNSA. Here the CDR3 reads CASSLGPTSPAYEQYF. CDR3 nucleotide sequence: TGTGCCAGCAGCTTAGGACCGACTAGTCCGGCCTACGAGCAGTACTTC.

The J gene is TRBJ2-3, the V gene TRBV29-1; maybe TRBD1 (6 bases). The CDR3 contains 13 residues. Trimming shortened V by 6 bases and J by 0 bases, and 10 bases separated the two germline ends. The germline gives CDR1 SQVTM, CDR2 ANQGSEA. CDR3 in DNA: TGCAGCGTACCGGACAGCAGCACAGATACGCAGTATTTT. Protein: CSVPDSSTDTQYF.

As DNA, the CDR3 is TGTGCCAGCAGGAAGGGGGCTAGCGGGCCCCACAATGAGCAGTTCTTC. Translation: CASRKGASGPHNEQFF. The genes are TRBV2 and TRBJ2-1, with D possibly being TRBD2 (8 bases). CDR1 is SNHLY and CDR2 is FYNNEI in the germline V gene. V dropped 6 bases and J dropped 5 bases, with 20 bases sitting between them. The CDR3 runs 16 residues.

In its sample, this clonotype was seen once. The chain employs TRBV11-3 and TRBJ2-4; TRBD2 matches at 12 bases. Near its end, the DNA agrees better with TRBJ2-5, so the J call may be wrong. The CDR3 is 16 amino acids. Germline V gives CDR1 SGHNT, CDR2 YENEEA. CDR3 residues: CASSFHTSGGRETQYF. The DNA of the CDR3 is TGTGCCAGCAGCTTTCACACTAGCGGGGGGCGGGAGACCCAGTACTTC.